The 23 T cell receptor beta chains presented below share a single source sample, sequenced in a study of beta chain features in type 1 diabetes. Expressed TCRB transcripts were sequenced because the entire RNA isolate underwent reverse transcription. Sequencing was performed with immunoSEQ multiplex PCR; in TCRdb, only in-frame clones are kept and a portion is missing. The table lists over 350,000 clones, about 14% of them singletons, with about 0.018% in the top ten. Source material: naive CD4+ T cells from blood. Source of these receptors: a woman aged 18-30 years in good health.

The genes are TRBV4-3 and TRBJ2-3; 8 positions agree with TRBD2. This CDR3 contains 19 residues. The germline gives CDR1 LGHNA, CDR2 YSLEER. The V gene end was trimmed by 1 base and the J gene end by 1 base; junction bases not matched to a gene: 13. CDR3 in amino acids: CASSQVGPAGLVGTDTQYF. Here the CDR3 DNA reads TGCGCCAGCAGCCAAGTGGGGCCGGCGGGACTAGTAGGCACAGATACGCAGTATTTT.

The V and J genes are TRBV27 and TRBJ2-2; D is unresolved. The CDR3 loop spans 13 amino acids. Looked up from germline, CDR1 is MNHEY and CDR2 is SMNVEV (reference sequence). V lost 5 bases and J lost 5, with 9 bases in between. CDR3 loop: CASSLHRTGELFF. DNA of the CDR3: TGTGCCAGCAGTCTTCACCGGACCGGGGAGCTGTTTTTT.

This clone has only a few counts. This sequence joins TRBV2 and TRBJ2-3; 9 nucleotides agree with TRBD1. V dropped 5 bases and J dropped 1; count of bases not matched to a gene: 1. CDR1 and CDR2 (germline): SNHLY, FYNNEI. The CDR3 sequence is 14 residues long. CDR3 sequence reads: CASSRQGGTDTQYF. The CDR3 DNA follows: TGTGCCAGCAGTAGACAGGGGGGCACAGATACGCAGTATTTT.

The sample holds a few counts of this clone. V and J are TRBV5-1 and TRBJ2-1; 8 bases align to TRBD2. Germline CDR1 and CDR2: SGHRS and YFSETQ. Trimming at V came to 5 bases and at J to 5 bases, leaving 9 bases not matched to a gene. This CDR3 spans 15 amino acids. In nucleotides, the CDR3 is TGCGCCAGCAGAGTACCGGGACTAGTGAACAATGAGCAGTTCTTC. Translated: CASRVPGLVNNEQFF.

This chain connects TRBV29-1 to TRBJ2-3, with 12 bases fitting TRBD2. The CDR3 contains 14 residues. Germline V gene data show CDR1 as SQVTM and CDR2 as ANQGSEA. The J segment lost 3 bases and the V segment lost 7 bases, leaving 5 bases of the junction unmatched. CDR3 sequence (DNA): TGCAGCGCGCTAGCGGGAGGGTCAACAGATACGCAGTATTTT. Translation: CSALAGGSTDTQYF.

This clone came up a few times. This rearrangement joins TRBV29-1 to TRBJ2-7; unclear D gene. V lost 5 bases and J 3 bases, leaving 20 bases between the germline ends. The germline V gene has CDR1 SQVTM and CDR2 ANQGSEA. The CDR3 length is 15 residues. CDR3 protein: CSVSRNGRKGYEQYF. In nucleotides, the CDR3 is TGCAGCGTTTCCCGCAATGGCAGGAAAGGCTACGAGCAGTACTTC.

The V call is TRBV28, the J call TRBJ2-5; 9 bases agree with TRBD1. V was pared by 4 bases and J by 7 bases, with 13 bases of the junction left unmatched. This CDR3 comprises 16 residues. The germline CDR1 and CDR2 sequences are MDHEN and SYDVKM. Here the CDR3 reads CASSSQTGQGYWTQYF. The CDR3 DNA sequence: TGTGCCAGCAGTTCACAAACGGGACAGGGATATTGGACCCAGTACTTC.

The gene calls are TRBV28 and TRBJ1-2; the D gene is possibly TRBD1 (5 bases). V dropped 4 bases and J dropped 8 bases, with 20 bases sitting between them. CDR1 MDHEN and CDR2 SYDVKM come from the germline V gene. The CDR3 covers 15 residues. This chain's CDR3 is CASSSRGQPYSGYTF. The CDR3 bases are TGTGCCAGCAGTTCCAGAGGACAACCCTACTCGGGCTACACCTTC.

This clone came up once. The chain recombines TRBV18 with TRBJ2-5; no clear D. The germline gives CDR1 KGHSH, CDR2 LQKENI. The CDR3 runs to 13 residues. The germline V and J ends were trimmed by 4 bases and 2 bases, with 8 bases remaining between them. The CDR3 spells CASSLPLQETQYF. The CDR3 DNA reads TGTGCCAGCTCACTTCCCTTACAAGAGACCCAGTACTTC.

This clone was observed a few times. The chain uses TRBV2 and TRBJ2-2; no clear D gene. The CDR3 totals 12 residues. Germline V gene sequence: CDR1 SNHLY, CDR2 FYNNEI. Trimming pared 7 bases from V and 1 base from J, leaving 4 bases between. The CDR3 DNA follows: TGTGCCAGCACATTGAACACCGGGGAGCTGTTTTTT. The encoded protein is CASTLNTGELFF.

The chain recombines TRBV5-6 with TRBJ2-7; 11 bases fit TRBD1. The germline V gene encodes CDR1 SGHDT and CDR2 YYEEEE. The CDR3 sequence is 13 residues long. Trimming at V came to 6 bases and at J to 3 bases, leaving 2 bases not matched to a gene. Here the CDR3 reads CASTGTGGYEQYF. Written as DNA, the CDR3 is TGTGCCAGCACCGGGACAGGGGGCTACGAGCAGTACTTC.

This chain connects TRBV19 to TRBJ2-7; 8 bases agree with TRBD1. The V segment lost 5 bases and the J segment 2 bases; nucleotides outside the gene matches: 5. Germline CDR1 reads LNHDA; CDR2 reads SQIVND (reference sequence). CDR3 size: 14 residues. CDR3 sequence (DNA): TGTGCCAGTAGTCCCCGGGACAGGCCCTACGAGCAGTACTTC. The encoded protein is CASSPRDRPYEQYF.

The table lists this clone with a few counts. The gene calls are TRBV29-1 and TRBJ1-2; D is uncertain. V was cut by 4 bases and J by 1 base, with 7 bases left in between. This CDR3 region has 12 residues. Germline assignment: CDR1 SQVTM and CDR2 ANQGSEA. The CDR3 spells CSVGEINYGYTF. In DNA, the CDR3 is TGCAGCGTTGGCGAAATTAACTATGGCTACACCTTC.

This clone was detected only a few times. The chain uses TRBV7-6 and TRBJ1-4, with D possibly TRBD1 on 5 matching bases. Deletions cut 1 base from V and 2 bases from J, with 14 bases between. Germline V CDR1 and CDR2: SGHVS, FNYEAQ. CDR3 length equals 17 residues. The CDR3 DNA is TGTGCCAGCAGCTTAGTAATGGCAGGGTCTACTAATGAAAAACTGTTTTTT. Residues: CASSLVMAGSTNEKLFF.

This clone was counted between two and nine times. The genes are TRBV4-2 and TRBJ1-5, with 7 bases that match TRBD1. Germline CDR1 LGHNA, CDR2 YNFKEQ. The junction had 4 bases not matched to a gene; V was cut back by 1 base and J by 4 bases. The CDR3 contains 15 residues. DNA of the CDR3: TGTGCCAGCAGCCAAGCCGACAGGGTGAATCAGCCCCAGCATTTT. Translating gives CASSQADRVNQPQHF.

The J gene is TRBJ1-2, the V gene TRBV7-9, with D unclear. The CDR3 is 15 residues long. CDR1 and CDR2 (germline): SEHNR, FQNEAQ (reference sequence). V was shortened by 1 base and J by 4 bases, with 13 bases between the two germline ends. CDR3 sequence (DNA): TGTGCCAGCAGCTTAGATTCTCATTGGGCCTATGGCTACACCTTC. Protein sequence: CASSLDSHWAYGYTF.

This chain joins TRBV19 and TRBJ2-1, with no clear D. V was clipped by 5 bases and J by 4 bases, with 6 bases between them. Germline V lookup: CDR1 LNHDA, CDR2 SQIVND (reference sequence). The CDR3 consists of 12 residues. The CDR3 DNA is TGTGCCAGTAGTTGGCAATACAATGAGCAGTTCTTC. Amino acid sequence: CASSWQYNEQFF.

The chain carries TRBV18 and TRBJ1-5, with a weak D call TRBD1 (5 bases). The V gene's germline CDR1 is KGHSH and CDR2 LQKENI. CDR3 size: 13 residues. V lost 3 bases, J lost 5 bases, and 8 bases lay in between. CDR3 in DNA: TGTGCCAGCTCACCGACAGCCGATCAGCCCCAGCATTTT. Translated, it gives CASSPTADQPQHF.

The rearrangement links TRBV7-9 to TRBJ2-1, with 12 bases lining up with TRBD2. The CDR3 length is 14 residues. Losses at the gene ends were 5 bases for V and 9 bases for J; bases not matched to a gene: 5. In germline, CDR1 is SEHNR, CDR2 FQNEAQ (reference sequence). CDR3: CASSTSGRLIEQFF. CDR3 DNA sequence: TGTGCCAGCAGCACTAGCGGGAGGTTAATTGAGCAGTTCTTC.

In nucleotides, the CDR3 is TGTGCCAGCAGTGGGGGGGATAGCCCTCGTTACGAGCAGTACTTC. Translating it yields CASSGGDSPRYEQYF. The V gene is TRBV28, the J gene TRBJ2-7; 7 positions agree with TRBD2. The CDR3 covers 15 residues. Looked up from germline, CDR1 is MDHEN and CDR2 is SYDVKM. Losses at the gene ends were 5 bases for V and 4 bases for J; bases not matched to a gene: 11. Full variable domain (rest looked up from reference TRBV28 and TRBJ2-7): DVKVTQSSRYLVKRTGEKVFLECVQDMDHENMFWYRQDPGLGLRLIYFSYDVKMKEKGDIPEGYSVSREKKERFSLILESASTNQTSMYLCASSGGDSPRYEQYFGPGTRLTVT.

The rearrangement uses TRBV29-1 and TRBJ1-1, with 9 bases lining up with TRBD1. Germline V gives CDR1 SQVTM, CDR2 ANQGSEA. Germline trimming cut 5 bases from V and 9 bases from J; bases unmatched to any gene: 4. The CDR3 covers 11 residues. CDR3 in amino acids: CSVRGTGKAFF. In DNA, the CDR3 is TGCAGCGTTCGAGGGACAGGGAAAGCTTTCTTT. Variable domain in full (rest from reference TRBV29-1 and TRBJ1-1): SAVISQKPSRDICQRGTSLTIQCQVDSQVTMMFWYRQQPGQSLTLIATANQGSEATYESGFVIDKFPISRPNLTFSTLTVSNMSPEDSSIYLCSVRGTGKAFFGQGTRLTVV.

V and J are TRBV29-1 and TRBJ1-2; 9 nucleotides agree with TRBD1. The CDR3 consists of 15 residues. Germline V gene sequence: CDR1 SQVTM, CDR2 ANQGSEA. Trimming took 0 bases from V and 4 from J; bases not matched to a gene: 6. The DNA for the CDR3 is TGCAGCGTTGAAGATCGGGACAGGGAGGGCTATGGCTACACCTTC. It codes for CSVEDRDREGYGYTF.

A few counts support this clone. The J gene is TRBJ2-7, the V gene TRBV5-4; TRBD2 agrees at 16 bases. The germline gives CDR1 SGHNT, CDR2 YYREEE (reference sequence). V lost 3 bases, J lost 3 bases, and 3 bases stayed unmatched. The CDR3 is 16 amino acids. CDR3 in amino acids: CASSSGLAGGFYEQYF. The CDR3 coding sequence is TGTGCCAGCAGCTCGGGACTAGCGGGAGGGTTCTACGAGCAGTACTTC.